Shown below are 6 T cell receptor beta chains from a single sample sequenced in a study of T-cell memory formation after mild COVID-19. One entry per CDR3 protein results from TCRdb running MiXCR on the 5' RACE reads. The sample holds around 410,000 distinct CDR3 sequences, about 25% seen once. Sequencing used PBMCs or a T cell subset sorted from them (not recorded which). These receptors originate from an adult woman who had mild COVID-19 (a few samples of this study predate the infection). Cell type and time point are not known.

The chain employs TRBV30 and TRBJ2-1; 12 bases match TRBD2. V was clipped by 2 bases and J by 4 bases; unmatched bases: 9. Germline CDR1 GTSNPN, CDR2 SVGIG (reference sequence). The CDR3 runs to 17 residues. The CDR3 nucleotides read TGTGCCTGGAGTAGTCTAGCGGGGGGGCGAGGTTACAATGAGCAGTTCTTC. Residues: CAWSSLAGGRGYNEQFF.

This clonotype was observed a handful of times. The CDR3 DNA reads as TGTGCCACCGGCGCCGTGGGCCCCGGGGAGCTGTTTTTT. Translated: CATGAVGPGELFF. V usage is TRBV7-9 and J usage is TRBJ2-2; D remains unclear. Deletions cut 10 bases from V and 6 bases from J, with 15 bases between. Germline V CDR1 and CDR2: SEHNR, FQNEAQ (reference sequence). The CDR3 extends over 13 amino acids.

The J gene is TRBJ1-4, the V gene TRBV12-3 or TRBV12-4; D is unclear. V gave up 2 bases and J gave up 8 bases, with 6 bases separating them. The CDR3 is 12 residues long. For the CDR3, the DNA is TGTGCCAGCAGTTTACCGGGGGAAAAACTGTTTTTT. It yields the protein CASSLPGEKLFF.

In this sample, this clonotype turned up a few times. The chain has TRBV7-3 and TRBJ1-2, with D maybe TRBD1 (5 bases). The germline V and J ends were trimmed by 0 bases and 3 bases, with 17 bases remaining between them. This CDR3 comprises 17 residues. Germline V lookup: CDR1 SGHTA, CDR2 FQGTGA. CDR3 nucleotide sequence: TGTGCCAGCAGCTTAACGGGAACAGGCCCTAATGACTATGGCTACACCTTC. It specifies CASSLTGTGPNDYGYTF.

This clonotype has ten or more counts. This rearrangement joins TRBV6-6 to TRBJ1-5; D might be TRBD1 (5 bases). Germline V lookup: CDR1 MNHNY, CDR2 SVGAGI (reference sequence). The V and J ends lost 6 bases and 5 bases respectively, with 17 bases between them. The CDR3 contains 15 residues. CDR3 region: CASSSEQGGHQPQHF. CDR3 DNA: TGTGCCAGCAGCTCCGAGCAGGGAGGACATCAGCCCCAGCATTTT.

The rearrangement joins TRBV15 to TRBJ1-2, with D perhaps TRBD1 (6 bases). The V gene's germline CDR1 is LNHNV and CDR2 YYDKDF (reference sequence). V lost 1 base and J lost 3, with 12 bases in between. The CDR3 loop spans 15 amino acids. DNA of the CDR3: TGTGCCACCAGCAGAGGACTCGGGGGGCACTATGGCTACACCTTC. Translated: CATSRGLGGHYGYTF.